This T cell receptor beta chain was sequenced for a study of blood T cell repertoires in COVID-19. As for the study in general: PBMCs, B-cell-depleted T cells, or T cells were the source of the cDNA or gDNA that made up the material.

Authors' methods: From reference gene primer amplification, estimates of nucleated cell counts were derived. The protocol was immunoSEQ multiplex PCR, while the TCRdb copy is restricted to in-frame clones and leaves out a portion. From that table come the V and J calls and clone size; the DNA was used to work out D and trimming. The data show some 130,000 clones, around nine tenths seen once. Two negative PCRs, clearance, or symptom resolution were required of recovered Cohort 3 donors. CDR3 length equals 15 residues. Trimming took 1 base from V and 7 from J, leaving 14 bases between them. Germline V gene sequence: CDR1 LNHDA, CDR2 SQIVND (reference sequence).

This receptor was obtained from a woman in her 50s who had recovered from COVID-19. V is TRBV19 and J is TRBJ1-5; D might be TRBD1 (5 bases). The sequencing sample was made of PBMCs or T cells enriched from blood (not recorded which). In DNA, the CDR3 is TGTGCCAGTAGTATAGCCGAGACAGTTTTGCAGCCCCAGCATTTT. Its translation is CASSIAETVLQPQHF. Based on the CDR3 plus reference TRBV19 and TRBJ1-5, the full variable domain is DGGITQSPKYLFRKEGQNVTLSCEQNLNHDAMYWYRQDPGQGLRLIYYSQIVNDFQKGDIAEGYSVSREKKESFPLTVTSAQKNPTAFYLCASSIAETVLQPQHFGDGTRLSIL.